The 19 T cell receptor beta chains below come from one sample, sequenced in a study of blood T cell repertoires in COVID-19. The repertoire was sequenced with immunoSEQ multiplex PCR; TCRdb's copy has only in-frame clones and lacks some. The sample carries fewer than 100,000 clones, around 87% recorded once. Material for sequencing was peripheral blood. All receptors come from a human donor with acute or convalescent COVID-19. The donor label of this sample is uncertain.

The gene calls are TRBV19 and TRBJ1-1, with 7 positions matching TRBD1. Trimming removed 4 bases from V and 1 base from J; junction bases left unmatched: 9. Germline V lookup: CDR1 LNHDA, CDR2 SQIVND (reference sequence). The length of the CDR3 is 16 residues. The CDR3 bases are TGTGCCAGTAGTAAGCTCGCCAGACAGGGGAACACTGAAGCTTTCTTT. Protein: CASSKLARQGNTEAFF.

The chain uses TRBV7-8 and TRBJ2-1; D possibly corresponds to TRBD2 (6 bases). CDR1 and CDR2 (germline): SGHVS, FQNEAQ. The CDR3 has 14 amino acids. V lost 2 bases, J lost 6 bases, and 11 bases lay in between. The CDR3 DNA sequence: TGTGCCAGCAGCTTAAGGACTATCAGCAATGAGCAGTTCTTC. Its protein is CASSLRTISNEQFF.

The V call is TRBV3-1 (or the pseudogene TRBV3-2), the J call TRBJ1-3, with TRBD1 as a possible D gene (5 bases). V was clipped by 3 bases and J by 0 bases, with 21 bases between them. This CDR3 has 19 amino acids. Germline lookup yields CDR1 LGHDT and CDR2 YNNKEL (reference sequence). Here the CDR3 reads CASSQPDRGSLYSGNTIYF. CDR3 nucleotides: TGTGCCAGCAGCCAGCCCGATAGGGGCAGCCTTTACTCTGGAAACACCATATATTTT.

This chain joins TRBV19 and TRBJ2-7; TRBD1 matches 12 bases. CDR3 size: 16 residues. V lost 4 bases and J lost 8; bases outside the gene matches: 12. The germline V gene has CDR1 LNHDA and CDR2 SQIVND (reference sequence). The CDR3 is CASSRGQGAGETKQYF. The CDR3 coding sequence is TGTGCCAGTAGTAGGGGACAGGGGGCGGGCGAAACCAAGCAGTACTTC.

This CDR3 reads CSVGTGGTEAFF. For the CDR3, the DNA is TGCAGCGTGGGGACAGGTGGCACTGAAGCTTTCTTT. V and J are TRBV29-1 and TRBJ1-1; 8 bases fit TRBD1. This CDR3 is 12 amino acids long. After removal of 6 bases from V and 4 bases from J, the junction contained 4 bases not matched to a gene. Germline loops: CDR1 SQVTM, CDR2 ANQGSEA.

The J gene is TRBJ2-1, the V gene TRBV14, with 7 nucleotides matching TRBD2. V shed 0 bases, J shed 3 bases, and the junction held 5 bases outside the gene matches. Germline CDR1 is SGHDN and CDR2 is FVKESK. The CDR3 has 16 residues. The CDR3 nucleotides read TGTGCCAGCAGCCAAGATCTTCCGGGGGGCTACAATGAGCAGTTCTTC. It is translated as CASSQDLPGGYNEQFF.

The V call is TRBV11-2, the J call TRBJ1-2; no clear D gene. This CDR3 region has 13 residues. V lost 5 bases, J lost 8 bases, and 15 bases lay in between. Germline-derived CDR1 and CDR2 are SGHAT and FQNNGV. CDR3 sequence: CASSPPGSGGYTF. In DNA form, the CDR3 reads TGTGCCAGCAGCCCACCGGGGAGTGGCGGCTACACCTTC.

The chain links TRBV2 to TRBJ2-5, with D possibly TRBD1 on 6 matching bases. Germline V CDR1 and CDR2: SNHLY, FYNNEI. The CDR3 runs 13 residues. Trimming removed 4 bases from V and 3 bases from J, with 9 bases in between. The CDR3 loop reads CASSVDREETQYF. In DNA, the CDR3 is TGTGCCAGCAGTGTGGACAGAGAAGAGACCCAGTACTTC.

This clone was seen only a few times. The chain is built from TRBV18 and TRBJ2-7; D gene uncertain. Germline assignment: CDR1 KGHSH and CDR2 LQKENI. V was pared by 3 bases and J by 2 bases, with 8 bases between. The length of the CDR3 is 13 residues. CDR3 region: CASSPGRTYEQYF. DNA of the CDR3: TGTGCCAGCTCACCGGGCAGAACCTACGAGCAGTACTTC.

The chain employs TRBV5-1 and TRBJ1-1; 10 bases agree with TRBD1. In germline, CDR1 is SGHRS, CDR2 YFSETQ. The CDR3 extends over 15 amino acids. V shed 4 bases, J shed 1 base, and the junction held 4 bases outside the gene matches. The CDR3, as DNA: TGCGCCAGCAGCCTCCGGGACAGGGGGAACACTGAAGCTTTCTTT. Encoded protein: CASSLRDRGNTEAFF.

This sequence joins TRBV5-1 and TRBJ1-2; the match to TRBD1 covers 8 bases. The V segment lost 7 bases and the J segment 4 bases; nucleotides outside the gene matches: 6. This CDR3 has 13 amino acids. CDR1 and CDR2 (germline): SGHRS, YFSETQ. In DNA form, the CDR3 reads TGCGCCAGCCTTGGACAGGGTAGCTATGGCTACACCTTC. Amino acid sequence: CASLGQGSYGYTF.

This chain joins TRBV27 and TRBJ1-6; 8 bases line up with TRBD1. This CDR3 contains 16 residues. Trimming took 3 bases from V and 6 from J; bases not matched to a gene: 7. CDR1 and CDR2 from the germline V gene are MNHEY and SMNVEV (reference sequence). The CDR3 loop is CASSLFADRVNSPLHF. In DNA, the CDR3 is TGTGCCAGCAGTTTGTTTGCGGACAGGGTTAATTCACCCCTCCACTTT.

This chain links TRBV28 with TRBJ1-1; D possibly corresponds to TRBD1 (5 bases). Germline assignment: CDR1 MDHEN and CDR2 SYDVKM. CDR3 length: 14 amino acids. The ends were cut back, 7 bases at V and 2 bases at J, with 14 bases in the middle. The CDR3 DNA sequence: TGTGCCAGCACTCCCCCACAGGAAAACACTGAAGCTTTCTTT. This sequence encodes CASTPPQENTEAFF. Complete variable domain (other parts from reference TRBV28 and TRBJ1-1): DVKVTQSSRYLVKRTGEKVFLECVQDMDHENMFWYRQDPGLGLRLIYFSYDVKMKEKGDIPEGYSVSREKKERFSLILESASTNQTSMYLCASTPPQENTEAFFGQGTRLTVV.

The gene calls are TRBV6-5 and TRBJ1-2, with 8 bases matching TRBD1. CDR3 length: 13 residues. CDR1 is MNHEY, CDR2 SVGAGI, per germline. Germline trimming cut 7 bases from V and 8 bases from J; bases unmatched to any gene: 9. The CDR3 nucleotides read TGTGCCAGCATTCCTACAGGGGGAGAGGGCTACACCTTC. It specifies CASIPTGGEGYTF.

The V call is TRBV9, the J call TRBJ1-5; 9 bases are shared with TRBD1. CDR1 is SGDLS, CDR2 YYNGEE, per germline. The CDR3 has 15 residues. V lost 4 bases and J lost 4; bases outside the gene matches: 6. The CDR3 is CASSRTGAQNQPQHF. The CDR3 coding sequence is TGTGCCAGCAGCAGGACAGGGGCCCAAAATCAGCCCCAGCATTTT.

The chain couples TRBV15 to TRBJ2-2; D might be TRBD1 (5 bases). Germline-derived CDR1 and CDR2 are LNHNV and YYDKDF (reference sequence). The CDR3 sequence is 15 residues long. V dropped 1 base and J dropped 2 bases, with 8 bases sitting between them. This CDR3 reads CATSRGGTNTGELFF. Here the CDR3 DNA reads TGTGCCACCAGCAGAGGGGGCACTAACACCGGGGAGCTGTTTTTT.

The chain joins TRBV5-5 to TRBJ1-3; D gene ambiguous. The V and J ends lost 3 bases and 0 bases respectively, with 16 bases between them. The CDR3 loop spans 17 amino acids. The V gene's germline CDR1 is SGHKS and CDR2 YYEKEE (reference sequence). The CDR3 sequence is CASSWEWEPYSGNTIYF. In DNA, the CDR3 is TGTGCCAGCAGCTGGGAGTGGGAACCATACTCTGGAAACACCATATATTTT. Full variable domain (outside the CDR3, taken from reference TRBV5-5 and TRBJ1-3): DAGVTQSPTHLIKTRGQQVTLRCSPISGHKSVSWYQQVLGQGPQFIFQYYEKEERGRGNFPDRFSARQFPNYSSELNVNALLLGDSALYLCASSWEWEPYSGNTIYFGEGSWLTVV.

The chain's CDR3 is CASAGLLNTEAFF. In DNA form, the CDR3 reads TGTGCCAGCGCCGGACTCCTGAACACTGAAGCTTTCTTT. The chain employs TRBV18 and TRBJ1-1; D unclear. The germline CDR1 and CDR2 sequences are KGHSH and LQKENI. The CDR3 contains 13 residues. Trimming removed 8 bases at V and 0 bases at J, with 10 bases between.

This chain uses TRBV7-3 with TRBJ2-1, with 8 bases aligning to TRBD1. The CDR3 has 15 amino acids. Germline lookup yields CDR1 SGHTA and CDR2 FQGTGA. V lost 4 bases and J lost 2; bases outside the gene matches: 4. The CDR3 DNA follows: TGTGCCAGCAGCTCCGGGACAGGAGCCTACAATGAGCAGTTCTTC. Its protein product is CASSSGTGAYNEQFF.